This TCR beta chain comes out of a study of OX40 agonist ivuxolimab in advanced cancers. Study details: Ivuxolimab was delivered to patients intravenously every 2 weeks at doses spanning 0.01 to 10 mg/kg. One patient with hepatocellular carcinoma and two with cutaneous melanoma, three in all, had partial responses. Overall study findings and caveats: Certain nonresponders additionally had low normalized T-cell clonal expansion.

Sequencing was performed with immunoSEQ multiplex PCR; in TCRdb, only in-frame clones are kept and a portion is missing. Among under 45,000 clones listed, over 75% were seen once. Concerning this clone: Its cognate antigen is unknown.

The sequence was obtained from an adult with an advanced solid tumor such as melanoma, head and neck, liver or kidney cancer. Sequencing used CD4+ or CD8+ T cells sorted from blood, obtained in a trial of the OX40 agonist ivuxolimab.

The CDR3 spells CASSVAASQGGTDTQYF. Here the CDR3 DNA reads TGTGCCAGCAGCGTAGCGGCTAGCCAAGGTGGCACAGATACGCAGTATTTT. The V call is TRBV9, the J call TRBJ2-3; tentatively, D is TRBD2 (5 bases). Deletions cut 0 bases from V and 1 base from J, with 15 bases between. Germline lookup yields CDR1 SGDLS and CDR2 YYNGEE. The CDR3 consists of 17 residues.